The T cell receptor beta chain described here comes from a study of blood T cell repertoires in COVID-19. Across the whole study: The United States, Italy and Spain provided the acute and convalescent COVID-19 samples. T cells, B-cell-depleted T cells, or PBMCs provided the cDNA or gDNA that served as material.

In the study's own analysis: Amplifying reference gene primers gave estimates of nucleated cell counts. Sequencing used immunoSEQ multiplex PCR; TCRdb keeps in-frame clones, though not all of them. V and J calls and clone size are as listed in that table; D and trimming were resolved from the DNA. The sample lists roughly 230,000 clones; 70% to 90% were seen once. The CDR3 contains 17 residues. Trimming cost V 2 bases and J 3 bases, with 19 bases left between them. Per germline, CDR1 SGHRS and CDR2 YFSETQ. The V call is TRBV5-1, the J call TRBJ2-3; D is undetermined. The sequenced sample was peripheral blood. This clonotype was sampled from a human donor in a cohort sampled during active COVID-19. CDR3 nucleotide sequence: TGCGCCAGCAGCTTCGAGATACAGATTATTAGGACAGATACGCAGTATTTT. Protein product: CASSFEIQIIRTDTQYF.